These 23 T cell receptor beta chains were sequenced from one sample in a study of control samples from healthy donors and cancer patients (dated by TCRdb to 2018 to 2020). Library method: the immunoSEQ multiplex PCR assay. TCRdb took over this immuneACCESS table, retaining in-frame rearrangements with V and J assigned. Such tables are incomplete; in checked studies, under half of the missing clones stem from an unresolved V gene, and the remainder is unexplained. Counted in this sample were roughly 59,000 clones; more than 85% of them appeared once. The ten most abundant clones make up 1.7% of the sample. Sequenced sample: PBMCs. The origin of the receptors is a man aged 35-49 years with colorectal cancer.

The chain joins TRBV6-6 to TRBJ1-2; no firm D call. Germline lookup yields CDR1 MNHNY and CDR2 SVGAGI (reference sequence). The V gene lost 6 bases and the J gene lost 6 bases, with 17 bases spanning the gap. The CDR3 totals 14 residues. As DNA, the CDR3 is TGTGCCAGCAGCCACCCAACTCGGGGTAATGGCTACACCTTC. Translated: CASSHPTRGNGYTF.

The genes are TRBV5-4 and TRBJ1-1; the D gene is possibly TRBD1 (5 bases). The CDR3 consists of 12 residues. CDR1 is SGHNT and CDR2 is YYREEE in the germline V gene (reference sequence). V was trimmed by 4 bases and J by 5 bases, leaving 9 bases between them. CDR3 coding DNA: TGTGCCAGCAGCGGGGGTAGGACTGAAGCTTTCTTT. As protein: CASSGGRTEAFF. Supplemented by reference TRBV5-4 and TRBJ1-1, the full variable domain reads ETGVTQSPTHLIKTRGQQVTLRCSSQSGHNTVSWYQQALGQGPQFIFQYYREEENGRGNFPPRFSGLQFPNYSSELNVNALELDDSALYLCASSGGRTEAFFGQGTRLTVV.

The chain employs TRBV9 and TRBJ2-2, with D hard to call. The length of the CDR3 is 15 residues. CDR1 and CDR2 (germline): SGDLS, YYNGEE. Trimming stripped 1 base from V and 4 bases from J, with 11 bases between. This CDR3 reads CASSVTLGPTGELFF. CDR3 bases: TGTGCCAGCAGCGTAACCCTAGGCCCCACCGGGGAGCTGTTTTTT. The full variable domain, with the rest looked up from reference TRBV9 and TRBJ2-2, is DSGVTQTPKHLITATGQRVTLRCSPRSGDLSVYWYQQSLDQGLQFLIQYYNGEERAKGNILERFSAQQFPDLHSELNLSSLELGDSALYFCASSVTLGPTGELFFGEGSRLTVL.

The chain carries TRBV6-2 or TRBV6-3 and TRBJ1-1, with TRBD1 matching 8 bases. V lost 4 bases to trimming and J lost 2 bases; unmatched junction nucleotides: 6. The CDR3 runs 15 residues. CDR1 and CDR2 (germline): MNHEY, SVGEGT. CDR3 sequence reads: CASSSTGASNTEAFF. CDR3 DNA: TGTGCCAGCAGTTCGACAGGGGCGTCTAACACTGAAGCTTTCTTT.

The chain carries TRBV5-1 and TRBJ2-7; 8 nucleotides align to TRBD1. J lost 0 bases, V lost 3 bases, and 5 bases had no gene match. CDR1 is SGHRS and CDR2 is YFSETQ in the germline V gene. This CDR3 is built from 15 residues. The CDR3 DNA is TGCGCCAGCAGCTCCCCGGACAGGGCCTCCTACGAGCAGTACTTC. Translating gives CASSSPDRASYEQYF.

J is TRBJ2-3 and V is TRBV5-1; 8 bases are a match to TRBD1. The germline V gene has CDR1 SGHRS and CDR2 YFSETQ. After removal of 6 bases from V and 5 bases from J, the junction contained 8 bases not matched to a gene. CDR3 size: 14 residues. This chain's CDR3 is CASNGDRLLDTQYF. Written as DNA, the CDR3 is TGCGCCAGCAACGGGGACAGGCTCTTAGATACGCAGTATTTT.

The chain couples TRBV7-2 to TRBJ1-5, with TRBD1 identical over 8 bases. Germline lookup yields CDR1 SGHTA and CDR2 FQGNSA. Trimming at V came to 5 bases and at J to 7 bases, leaving 7 bases not matched to a gene. CDR3 size: 14 residues. CDR3 in amino acids: CASSPTGVGQPQHF. CDR3 DNA: TGTGCCAGCAGCCCGACAGGGGTTGGACAGCCCCAGCATTTT.

This clone was seen once. The J gene is TRBJ2-7, the V gene TRBV6-5, with TRBD1 matching over 9 bases. V shed 7 bases, J shed 7 bases, and the junction held 11 bases outside the gene matches. The CDR3 extends over 14 amino acids. CDR1 is MNHEY, CDR2 SVGAGI, per germline. The DNA of the CDR3 is TGTGCCAGCACTACGGGACAGGGCGTTCGAGAGCAGTACTTC. Translated, it gives CASTTGQGVREQYF.

This chain links TRBV29-1 with TRBJ2-7; TRBD2 matches 12 bases. Germline assignment: CDR1 SQVTM and CDR2 ANQGSEA. The J segment lost 2 bases and the V segment lost 6 bases, leaving 8 bases of the junction unmatched. The CDR3 has 15 residues. The CDR3 spells CSVWTSGESAYEQYF. In nucleotides, the CDR3 is TGCAGCGTATGGACTAGCGGGGAATCCGCCTACGAGCAGTACTTC.

In its sample, this clone was seen once. This specimen includes other DNA sequences encoding the same CDR3. V usage is TRBV3-1 (or the pseudogene TRBV3-2) and J usage is TRBJ1-5, with TRBD1 identical over 9 bases. The CDR3 has 14 amino acids. Germline assignment: CDR1 LGHDT and CDR2 YNNKEL (reference sequence). Unmatched junction bases numbered 4, after V lost 3 bases and J lost 7 bases. CDR3 sequence: CASSQGQGVQPQHF. CDR3 in DNA: TGTGCCAGCAGCCAGGGACAGGGTGTCCAGCCCCAGCATTTT.

The J gene is TRBJ1-1, the V gene TRBV18, with D unclear. CDR1 is KGHSH and CDR2 is LQKENI in the germline V gene. Trimming shortened V by 4 bases and J by 1 base, and 7 bases separated the two germline ends. This CDR3 is 13 amino acids long. CDR3 residues: CASSLTENTEAFF. In DNA, the CDR3 is TGTGCCAGCTCACTCACCGAGAACACTGAAGCTTTCTTT.

As regards this clone: A junction boundary mismatches the germline segment, possibly from a read error. The chain recombines TRBV14 with TRBJ1-2; D perhaps matches TRBD1 (6 bases). The CDR3 is 14 residues long. Germline assignment: CDR1 SGHDN and CDR2 FVKESK. The CDR3, as DNA: TGTGCCAGCAGCCAGGGGGGGCAGCCCTATCGCTACACCTTC. The encoded protein is CASSQGGQPYRYTF.

V usage is TRBV12-3 or TRBV12-4 and J usage is TRBJ1-2, with TRBD1 matching 7 bases. This CDR3 region has 12 residues. V was clipped by 7 bases and J by 7 bases; unmatched bases: 6. In nucleotides, the CDR3 is TGTGCCAGCACTCTTGGACAGGTTGGCTACACCTTC. This encodes CASTLGQVGYTF.

The J gene is TRBJ2-4, the V gene TRBV27; D may correspond to TRBD1 or TRBD2 (5 bases each). The ends were cut back, 2 bases at V and 7 bases at J, with 9 bases in the middle. Germline V gene sequence: CDR1 MNHEY, CDR2 SMNVEV (reference sequence). The CDR3 sequence is 13 residues long. The CDR3 DNA reads TGTGCCAGCAGTTTAGGGACCGGTAACATTCAGTACTTC. It codes for CASSLGTGNIQYF.

This clone was counted between two and nine times. This chain uses TRBV14 with TRBJ2-5; weak D call: TRBD2 (8 bases). The germline V gene has CDR1 SGHDN and CDR2 FVKESK. The CDR3 is made up of 18 amino acids. Trimming left V 4 bases short and J 7 bases short, with 28 bases between. The CDR3 loop is CASSRNLAGGQILGTQYF. The DNA of the CDR3 is TGTGCCAGCAGCCGAAACCTCGCGGGGGGACAGATATTAGGGACCCAGTACTTC.

The chain recombines TRBV20-1 with TRBJ1-5; weak D call: TRBD1 (5 bases). Germline V gene data show CDR1 as DFQATT and CDR2 as SNEGSKA (reference sequence). This CDR3 contains 15 residues. V gave up 3 bases and J gave up 0 bases, with 12 bases separating them. The CDR3 sequence: CSASRGEDSNQPQHF. As DNA, the CDR3 is TGCAGTGCTAGTCGGGGGGAAGATAGCAATCAGCCCCAGCATTTT.

The rearrangement uses TRBV6-5 and TRBJ2-7, with TRBD2 matching over 7 bases. The CDR3 is made up of 15 amino acids. V lost 6 bases to trimming and J lost 2 bases; unmatched junction nucleotides: 10. The germline CDR1 and CDR2 sequences are MNHEY and SVGAGI. CDR3 sequence (DNA): TGTGCCAGCAGCCCCCTTGGGGAGGGGACCTACGAGCAGTACTTC. Encoded protein: CASSPLGEGTYEQYF.

This chain uses TRBV5-5 with TRBJ1-1; D unresolved. V was cut by 4 bases and J by 2 bases, with 15 bases left in between. The CDR3 extends over 15 amino acids. The germline V gene encodes CDR1 SGHKS and CDR2 YYEKEE (reference sequence). CDR3 in amino acids: CASSNGLAVNTEAFF. Here the CDR3 DNA reads TGTGCCAGCAGCAATGGCCTGGCGGTAAACACTGAAGCTTTCTTT.

The chain carries TRBV5-6 and TRBJ1-5, with D maybe TRBD1 (5 bases). The germline CDR1 and CDR2 sequences are SGHDT and YYEEEE. V gave up 0 bases and J gave up 0 bases, with 13 bases separating them. CDR3 length: 17 amino acids. In DNA, the CDR3 is TGTGCCAGCAGCTTGGCAGGACACGACCCTAGCAATCAGCCCCAGCATTTT. Its protein product is CASSLAGHDPSNQPQHF.

J is TRBJ2-2 and V is TRBV6-2 or TRBV6-3; TRBD2 agrees at 14 bases. Germline V gene lookup returns CDR1 MNHEY and CDR2 SVGEGT. J was trimmed by 5 bases and V by 2 bases; bases with no gene match: 4. This CDR3 is built from 17 residues. CDR3 in amino acids: CASSYSGLAGGTGELFF. The CDR3, as DNA: TGTGCCAGCAGTTACAGTGGACTAGCGGGGGGTACCGGGGAGCTGTTTTTT.

The J gene is TRBJ2-2, the V gene TRBV7-3; D could derive from TRBD1 or TRBD2 (5 bases each). Trimming removed 6 bases from V and 3 bases from J, with 11 bases in between. Germline lookup yields CDR1 SGHTA and CDR2 FQGTGA. This CDR3 contains 14 residues. CDR3 sequence (DNA): TGTGCCAGCAGGACCGGGACCGACACCGGGGAGCTGTTTTTT. Amino acids: CASRTGTDTGELFF. Complete variable domain (other parts from reference TRBV7-3 and TRBJ2-2): GAGVSQTPSNKVTEKGKYVELRCDPISGHTALYWYRQSLGQGPEFLIYFQGTGAADDSGLPNDRFFAVRPEGSVSTLKIQRTERGDSAVYLCASRTGTDTGELFFGEGSRLTVL.

The chain has TRBV18 and TRBJ2-5; D gene uncertain. The CDR3 runs to 12 residues. Trimming took 1 base from V and 5 from J, leaving 5 bases between them. Germline CDR1 and CDR2: KGHSH and LQKENI. Here the CDR3 DNA reads TGTGCCAGCTCACCACACGGGGAGACCCAGTACTTC. The encoded protein is CASSPHGETQYF. The whole variable domain, filled in from reference TRBV18 and TRBJ2-5, reads NAGVMQNPRHLVRRRGQEARLRCSPMKGHSHVYWYRQLPEEGLKFMVYLQKENIIDESGMPKERFSAEFPKEGPSILRIQQVVRGDSAAYFCASSPHGETQYFGPGTRLLVL.

The chain carries TRBV19 and TRBJ1-2, with D perhaps TRBD1 (5 bases). The CDR3 sequence is 13 residues long. The ends were cut back, 3 bases at V and 7 bases at J, with 12 bases in the middle. CDR1 is LNHDA and CDR2 is SQIVND in the germline V gene (reference sequence). The CDR3 loop reads CASSITQGSGYTF. The CDR3 bases are TGTGCCAGTAGTATTACCCAGGGATCTGGCTACACCTTC. Filled out from reference TRBV19 and TRBJ1-2, the complete variable domain reads DGGITQSPKYLFRKEGQNVTLSCEQNLNHDAMYWYRQDPGQGLRLIYYSQIVNDFQKGDIAEGYSVSREKKESFPLTVTSAQKNPTAFYLCASSITQGSGYTFGSGTRLTVV.